Listed below are T cell receptor beta chains from one sample, sequenced in a study of CD8 T cells in ankylosing spondylitis. TCRdb processed the 5' RACE reads anew with MiXCR; each CDR3 protein has one entry. The sample consists of more than 600,000 distinct CDR3 sequences, roughly 19% of them appearing once. The specimen was blood, either unsorted or a sorted T cell fraction (not recorded which). The receptors here all came from a male donor with ankylosing spondylitis. The conserved cysteine and the conserved F or W are not part of the CDR3 here. A clone size is listed for some rows: how often the clone was seen (once, few, many), or a class if it is expanded.

j_call	clone_size	v_call	cdr3_aa
TRBJ1-6	NA	TRBV5-5	ASSSTVGGFSPLH
TRBJ1-1	NA	TRBV10-3	AISVDSPRGAF
TRBJ2-3	NA	TRBV24-1	ATSHPAAGVDNTQY
TRBJ1-2	NA	TRBV20-1	SDSRGLGYGYT
TRBJ2-1	NA	TRBV6-2/TRBV6-3	ASQVAGPYNEQF
TRBJ2-1	many	TRBV12-3/TRBV12-4	ASRSTGIKHEQF
TRBJ1-4	NA	TRBV7-2	ASSLWDNEKLF
TRBJ2-7	few	TRBV3-1	ASSYSGDYEQY
TRBJ2-3	NA	TRBV24-1	ATSDVGLDTQY
TRBJ1-6	NA	TRBV12-3/TRBV12-4	ASSFKGQPSPLH
TRBJ2-2	NA	TRBV24-1	ATSDGGTTGELF
TRBJ2-7	few	TRBV27	ASSLYRDFTYEQY
TRBJ2-1	many	TRBV12-3/TRBV12-4	ASSLTPYNEQF
TRBJ2-7	NA	TRBV2	ASRSNSYEQY
TRBJ2-1	NA	TRBV27	ASSADSGLNYNEQF
TRBJ2-7	few	TRBV6-1	ASSDRGVGRQY
TRBJ1-3	few	TRBV12-3/TRBV12-4	ASYYRGSGNTIY
TRBJ2-3	NA	TRBV5-1	ASSLPALTSTDTQY
TRBJ2-1	NA	TRBV29-1	SAPGGRAEQF
TRBJ2-7	NA	TRBV5-6	ASSPHGDRAYEQY
TRBJ1-3	once	TRBV12-3/TRBV12-4	ATNTGGIGNTIY
TRBJ1-1	many	TRBV6-1	ASSPQGAGAF
TRBJ2-5	few	TRBV20-1	SASLQAKETQY
TRBJ2-4	NA	TRBV5-1	ASSGTSGGGNIQY
TRBJ2-1	NA	TRBV21-1	ASSSRPPGQLISGRARDEQF
TRBJ2-1	few	TRBV27	ASSMGGSGRPYNEQF
TRBJ1-1	few	TRBV9	ASSVEGTNTEAF
TRBJ2-1	NA	TRBV11-2	ASSLDWGTGPYNEQF
TRBJ2-3	NA	TRBV29-1	SVEDWPPGDAGSDTQY
TRBJ2-5	NA	TRBV29-1	SVGRDYLYQETQY
TRBJ2-3	NA	TRBV2	ASSEGGAGTDTQY
TRBJ2-7	NA	TRBV7-3	ASSRGTSGYHEQY
TRBJ2-1	NA	TRBV5-1	ASSLDAGGGYNEQF
TRBJ2-7	few	TRBV5-1	ASSLPRLGGQSSYEHY
TRBJ2-7	NA	TRBV5-1	ASGTGAVYGDEQY
TRBJ1-1	few	TRBV6-2/TRBV6-3	ASSYKVGGVMNTEAF